This record concerns one T cell receptor (beta chain) sequence. The antigen is unknown. This specimen comes from a study of Ad26.COV2.S vaccination and SARS-CoV-2 variants. Overall study findings and caveats: Once vaccination had occurred, spike-specific CD8+ and CD4+ T cell responses reportedly showed substantial breadth.

Germline V gene sequence: CDR1 SEHNR, CDR2 FQNEAQ (reference sequence). CDR3 size: 15 residues. Trimming removed 5 bases at V and 1 base at J, with 14 bases between. Libraries were prepared by immunoSEQ multiplex PCR; TCRdb keeps only in-frame clonotypes and omits some of them. The sample yields around 350,000 clones, under 95% seen once. The chain couples TRBV7-9 to TRBJ1-1, with unresolved D. The receptor's source is a human donor who had recovered from COVID-19. Here the sequenced sample was peripheral blood, taken after recovery from COVID-19. The CDR3 bases are TGTGCCAGCAGCCAGGATTCGGGCGGGAACACTGAAGCTTTCTTT. It specifies CASSQDSGGNTEAFF.